A selection of T cell receptor beta chains follows, all from one sample in a study of blood T cells in healthy people across ages. TCRdb independently ran MiXCR on the 5' RACE reads; one entry per CDR3 protein. There are about 1.6 million distinct CDR3 sequences in the sample; around 36% occur only once, and roughly 10% lies in the top ten. The specimen was blood. These receptors all stem from a woman aged 30 to 39 in good health. Each CDR3 is given with its conserved first and last residue. D genes are given only for firm matches. Rows may omit the clone size; those that give it use once, few, many or a size class.

>NA|11|TRBJ2-3|many|TRBV12-3/TRBV12-4
CASSFTDTQYF
TGTGCCAGCAGCTTCACAGATACGCAGTATTTT
>TRBD1|12|TRBJ1-6|few|TRBV12-3/TRBV12-4
CASSLTGQGLHF
TGTGCCAGCAGTTTAACAGGACAGGGCCTCCACTTT
>TRBD1|17|TRBJ2-2|NA|TRBV24-1
CATSDSPGQGRTGELFF
TGTGCCACCAGTGATTCGCCGGGACAGGGACGCACCGGGGAGCTGTTTTTT
>TRBD2|16|TRBJ2-3|NA|TRBV11-2
CASSYPGTCGGYTQYF
TGTGCCAGCAGTTATCCCGGGACTTGCGGGGGTTATACGCAGTATTTT
>NA|15|TRBJ1-5|few|TRBV20-1
CSATLPGGRNQPQHF
TGCAGTGCTACACTTCCGGGCGGACGCAATCAGCCCCAGCATTTT
>TRBD1|16|TRBJ2-1|NA|TRBV6-6
CASSPDRGSTYNEQFF
TGTGCCAGCAGTCCCGACAGGGGTTCTACCTACAATGAGCAGTTCTTC
>NA|13|TRBJ2-1|once|TRBV30
CAWSTDSYNEQFF
TGTGCCTGGAGTACAGACAGTTACAATGAGCAGTTCTTC
>TRBD2|15|TRBJ2-7|NA|TRBV5-1
CASSLTSGDPLGQYF
TGCGCCAGCAGCTTGACTAGCGGGGACCCCCTGGGGCAGTACTTC
>NA|16|TRBJ2-3|NA|TRBV6-1
CASSVAGSAVPDTQYF
TGTGCCAGCAGTGTCGCGGGATCCGCCGTTCCAGATACGCAGTATTTT
>TRBD2|16|TRBJ2-2|few|TRBV9
CASSVVAGESTGELFF
TGTGCCAGCAGCGTAGTGGCGGGAGAGAGCACCGGGGAGCTGTTTTTT
>NA|16|TRBJ2-3|NA|TRBV28
CASSLVRRVDTDTQYF
TGTGCCAGCAGTTTAGTTAGGCGGGTTGACACTGATACGCAGTATTTT
>NA|17|TRBJ2-5|few|TRBV20-1
CSAIPTISDRLGQTQYF
TGCAGTGCTATACCTACCATCTCAGACAGACTTGGTCAGACCCAGTACTTC
>NA|16|TRBJ2-7|NA|TRBV7-2
CASSPRGGRILREQYF
TGTGCCAGCAGCCCCCGGGGTGGGAGGATTCTGCGGGAGCAGTACTTC
>NA|15|TRBJ1-2|NA|TRBV7-2
CASSYRPGVDHGYTF
TGTGCCAGCAGCTATAGACCAGGGGTCGACCATGGCTACACCTTC
>TRBD1|15|TRBJ2-1|few|TRBV5-1
CASSPDRVHVVEQFF
TGCGCCAGCAGCCCGGACAGGGTGCACGTGGTGGAGCAGTTCTTC
>NA|15|TRBJ2-5|NA|TRBV28
CASIWILEVGGTQYF
TGTGCCAGCATCTGGATTCTAGAGGTCGGAGGGACCCAGTACTTC
>NA|16|TRBJ1-5|many|TRBV10-3
CAISESKQGYNQPQHF
TGTGCCATCAGTGAGTCGAAACAGGGATACAATCAGCCCCAGCATTTT
>NA|15|TRBJ2-7|NA|TRBV5-1
CASSLESILSYEQYF
TGCGCCAGCAGCTTGGAATCTATCCTCTCCTACGAGCAGTACTTC
>NA|14|TRBJ2-2|few|TRBV20-1
CSVIINPDTGELFF
TGCAGTGTTATAATTAACCCGGACACCGGGGAGCTGTTTTTT
>TRBD1|14|TRBJ1-2|NA|TRBV6-1
CASTGQGRNYGYTF
TGTGCCAGCACCGGACAGGGAAGAAACTATGGCTACACCTTC
>NA|14|TRBJ2-5|NA|TRBV12-3/TRBV12-4
CASSPVKTQETQYF
TGTGCCAGCAGCCCGGTGAAGACGCAAGAGACCCAGTACTTC
>NA|13|TRBJ1-5|once|TRBV19
CASSTQVPQPQHF
TGTGCCAGTAGTACGCAAGTTCCTCAGCCCCAGCATTTT
>NA|17|TRBJ2-1|NA|TRBV27
CASSLSLGRGDYNEQFF
TGTGCCAGCAGTTTATCTTTGGGTCGCGGGGACTACAATGAGCAGTTCTTC
>TRBD2|13|TRBJ2-1|NA|TRBV20-1
CSAEAGDRNEQFF
TGCAGTGCGGAAGCGGGAGACAGAAATGAGCAGTTCTTC
>NA|17|TRBJ2-1|few|TRBV15
CATSETGKGHRAREQFF
TGTGCCACCAGCGAGACGGGAAAGGGACACAGGGCCCGCGAGCAGTTCTTC
>TRBD1|15|TRBJ2-5|NA|TRBV24-1
CATSDPTGDQETQYF
TGTGCCACCAGTGATCCTACAGGGGATCAAGAGACCCAGTACTTC
>NA|16|TRBJ2-3|few|TRBV9
CASSGLTGISTDTQYF
TGTGCCAGCAGCGGACTTACAGGAATCAGCACAGATACGCAGTATTTT
>TRBD2|16|TRBJ2-3|NA|TRBV4-1
CASSRRPGLKGDTQYF
TGCGCCAGCAGCCGGCGTCCGGGACTAAAGGGAGATACGCAGTATTTT
>TRBD2|13|TRBJ2-5|NA|TRBV20-1
CSAPSGGQETQYF
TGCAGTGCCCCTAGCGGGGGCCAAGAGACCCAGTACTTC
>NA|17|TRBJ2-3|NA|TRBV10-3
CAISEPRGGKGQDTQYF
TGTGCCATCAGTGAGCCGAGGGGAGGAAAAGGGCAAGATACGCAGTATTTT
>TRBD1|17|TRBJ1-2|many|TRBV7-2
CASSPGQGPPFNYGYTF
TGTGCCAGCAGTCCCGGACAGGGGCCCCCTTTTAACTATGGCTACACCTTC
>NA|12|TRBJ1-4|NA|TRBV10-3
CAISEGGEKLFF
TGTGCCATCAGTGAAGGGGGTGAAAAACTGTTTTTT
>NA|11|TRBJ2-7|NA|TRBV20-1
CGATGTYEQYF
TGCGGTGCCACAGGGACCTACGAGCAGTACTTC
>NA|17|TRBJ2-7|once|TRBV5-7
CASSFYIQGRSTHEQYF
TGTGCCAGCAGCTTCTACATTCAGGGGAGATCTACCCACGAGCAGTACTTC
>TRBD1|14|TRBJ2-7|few|TRBV20-1
CSARWDRRPYEQYF
TGCAGTGCTAGGTGGGACAGGAGACCCTACGAGCAGTACTTC